A single sample gave rise to the 24 T cell receptor beta chains below, sequenced in a study of blood T cell repertoires in COVID-19. Produced via immunoSEQ multiplex PCR; TCRdb's table is partial and in-frame only. The profile shows more than 300,000 clones, around 89% of them singletons. The specimen sequenced was PBMCs or T cells enriched from blood (not recorded which). The receptors come from a young woman who had recovered from COVID-19.

The chain employs TRBV5-8 and TRBJ1-2; 7 nucleotides align to TRBD1. V shed 2 bases and J 13 bases; nucleotides not matched to a gene: 11. The CDR3 consists of 13 residues. CDR1 and CDR2 from the germline V gene are SGHTS and YDEGEE. The CDR3 DNA reads TGTGCCAGCAGCTTTTATGAAGGACAGGAACTCACCTTC. It specifies CASSFYEGQELTF.

The V gene is TRBV5-1, the J gene TRBJ2-4; 10 nucleotides agree with TRBD1. There are 16 residues in the CDR3. V gave up 4 bases and J gave up 1 base; unmatched junction bases: 5. Germline V gives CDR1 SGHRS, CDR2 YFSETQ. CDR3 protein: CASSPGTGVAKNIQYF. The CDR3 DNA is TGCGCCAGCAGCCCTGGGACAGGGGTGGCCAAAAACATTCAGTACTTC.

This chain uses TRBV23-1 with TRBJ2-3; tentative D call: TRBD2 (6 bases). TRBV23-1 is an ORF, and what it does is uncertain. The CDR3 is made up of 15 amino acids. V was shortened by 10 bases and J by 1 base, with 18 bases between the two germline ends. The CDR3 here is CATPGGDGGTDTQYF. The CDR3 DNA reads as TGCGCCACCCCCGGGGGTGACGGAGGCACAGATACGCAGTATTTT.

To note about this clone: At one boundary the junction diverges from the germline segment, which might be a read error. The genes are TRBV28 and TRBJ2-1, with 8 bases fitting TRBD1. CDR1 is MDHEN, CDR2 SYDVKM, per germline. This CDR3 spans 11 amino acids. As DNA, the CDR3 is TGTGCCAGCAGTGTGGGACAGGAGCCGTTCTTC. This encodes CASSVGQEPFF. Based on the CDR3 plus reference TRBV28 and TRBJ2-1, the full variable domain is DVKVTQSSRYLVKRTGEKVFLECVQDMDHENMFWYRQDPGLGLRLIYFSYDVKMKEKGDIPEGYSVSREKKERFSLILESASTNQTSMYLCASSVGQEPFFGPGTRLTVL.

This chain links TRBV7-9 with TRBJ2-3, with 8 positions matching TRBD2. The J segment lost 0 bases and the V segment lost 3 bases, leaving 8 bases of the junction unmatched. This CDR3 has 17 amino acids. CDR1 is SEHNR, CDR2 FQNEAQ, per germline (reference sequence). CDR3: CASSLGVSGVSTDTQYF. In DNA, the CDR3 is TGTGCCAGCAGCTTGGGCGTTAGCGGGGTAAGCACAGATACGCAGTATTTT. Full variable domain (outside the CDR3, taken from reference TRBV7-9 and TRBJ2-3): DTGVSQNPRHKITKRGQNVTFRCDPISEHNRLYWYRQTLGQGPEFLTYFQNEAQLEKSRLLSDRFSAERPKGSFSTLEIQRTEQGDSAMYLCASSLGVSGVSTDTQYFGPGTRLTVL.

The V gene is TRBV6-5, the J gene TRBJ1-6, with D possibly being TRBD1 (6 bases). The germline CDR1 and CDR2 sequences are MNHEY and SVGAGI. V was trimmed by 0 bases and J by 8 bases, leaving 14 bases between them. This CDR3 contains 16 residues. CDR3 sequence reads: CASSYSGQRFDSPLHF. Written as DNA, the CDR3 is TGTGCCAGCAGTTACTCCGGACAGCGATTTGATTCACCCCTCCACTTT.

V and J are TRBV25-1 and TRBJ1-4, with TRBD1 matching 7 bases. V shed 1 base and J 8 bases; nucleotides not matched to a gene: 7. This CDR3 is 15 amino acids long. The germline CDR1 and CDR2 sequences are MGHDK and SYGVNS. The CDR3 reads CASSELKGAGEKLFF. The CDR3 nucleotides read TGTGCCAGCAGTGAATTGAAGGGGGCTGGGGAAAAACTGTTTTTT.

The chain links TRBV29-1 to TRBJ2-1; tentatively, D is TRBD1 (7 bases). Germline values: CDR1 SQVTM, CDR2 ANQGSEA. This CDR3 is 13 amino acids long. Trimming cost V 4 bases and J 2 bases, with 9 bases left between them. CDR3 nucleotides: TGCAGCGTTGCAGGGGGGCCCTACAATGAGCAGTTCTTC. Residues: CSVAGGPYNEQFF.

The chain recombines TRBV28 with TRBJ2-5; 10 bases align to TRBD2. Germline V gene sequence: CDR1 MDHEN, CDR2 SYDVKM. The CDR3 length is 16 residues. The V gene end was trimmed by 4 bases and the J gene end by 5 bases; junction bases not matched to a gene: 10. In DNA, the CDR3 is TGTGCCAGCAGTTCAGAAGAGTCTAGCGGGGGTGAGACCCAGTACTTC. This gives the protein CASSSEESSGGETQYF.

The gene calls are TRBV15 and TRBJ1-4; weak D call: TRBD1 (6 bases). CDR1 and CDR2 (germline): LNHNV, YYDKDF (reference sequence). Trimming took 8 bases from V and 2 from J, leaving 12 bases between them. This CDR3 spans 14 amino acids. The CDR3 sequence is CATGYRVTNEKLFF. The CDR3 coding sequence is TGTGCCACCGGGTACAGGGTGACTAATGAAAAACTGTTTTTT.

CDR3 in amino acids: CASSSRQDVRQMDTQYF. CDR3 coding DNA: TGCGCCAGCAGCTCCCGACAGGATGTCAGACAGATGGATACGCAGTATTTT. The chain joins TRBV5-1 to TRBJ2-3; weak D call: TRBD1 (6 bases). V shed 3 bases and J shed 6 bases, with 23 bases lying between them. Germline CDR1 and CDR2: SGHRS and YFSETQ. There are 17 residues in the CDR3.

The chain joins TRBV30 to TRBJ2-3, with 12 bases matching TRBD2. With V trimmed by 3 bases and J by 0 bases, 7 bases remained unmatched. This CDR3 has 17 residues. CDR1 and CDR2 from the germline V gene are GTSNPN and SVGIG (reference sequence). CDR3 coding DNA: TGTGCCTGGAGCCTAGCGGGGGGGGGACGTAGCACAGATACGCAGTATTTT. As protein: CAWSLAGGGRSTDTQYF. Supplemented by reference TRBV30 and TRBJ2-3, the full variable domain reads SQTIHQWPATLVQPVGSPLSLECTVEGTSNPNLYWYRQAAGRGLQLLFYSVGIGQISSEVPQNLSASRPQDRQFILSSKKLLLSDSGFYLCAWSLAGGGRSTDTQYFGPGTRLTVL.

The V call is TRBV6-5, the J call TRBJ2-3; D might be TRBD2 (5 bases). The CDR3 consists of 15 residues. Germline lookup yields CDR1 MNHEY and CDR2 SVGAGI. V lost 3 bases and J lost 0, with 10 bases in between. As DNA, the CDR3 is TGTGCCAGCAGTTATGGGAGAACTAGCACAGATACGCAGTATTTT. It is translated as CASSYGRTSTDTQYF.

This clone showed up just a few times. The chain is built from TRBV4-1 and TRBJ1-4; 9 bases match TRBD1. The CDR3 length is 18 residues. Germline assignment: CDR1 MGHRA and CDR2 YSYEKL. V was pared by 4 bases and J by 6 bases, with 15 bases of the junction left unmatched. The CDR3 loop reads CASSPMTGGPLAYEKLFF. In DNA, the CDR3 is TGCGCCAGCAGCCCGATGACAGGGGGACCGCTTGCCTATGAAAAACTGTTTTTT.

The chain couples TRBV4-1 to TRBJ1-1, with D possibly being TRBD1 (5 bases). Trimming cost V 5 bases and J 2 bases, with 15 bases left between them. Germline V gene data show CDR1 as MGHRA and CDR2 as YSYEKL. This CDR3 region has 15 residues. CDR3 amino acids: CASSASSGGNTEAFF. The CDR3 DNA sequence: TGCGCCAGCAGCGCCTCGTCGGGGGGAAACACTGAAGCTTTCTTT.

The CDR3 DNA follows: TGTGCCAGCACCGCCGTATTGGGACAGAACACTGAAGCTTTCTTT. This codes for CASTAVLGQNTEAFF. The chain combines TRBV25-1 with TRBJ1-1, with D perhaps TRBD1 (6 bases). V was cut by 7 bases and J by 1 base, with 16 bases left in between. From germline, CDR1 is MGHDK and CDR2 SYGVNS. The CDR3 runs to 15 residues.

A single count supports this clone. V gene TRBV6-1 combines with J gene TRBJ1-2; TRBD1 matches 7 bases. V shed 3 bases, J shed 4 bases, and the junction held 2 bases outside the gene matches. The CDR3 covers 13 residues. Germline V gene data show CDR1 as MNHNS and CDR2 as SASEGT. CDR3: CASSDRGFYGYTF. The CDR3 DNA sequence: TGTGCCAGCAGTGACAGGGGGTTCTATGGCTACACCTTC.

The chain links TRBV12-3 or TRBV12-4 to TRBJ1-3; 9 nucleotides agree with TRBD1. The CDR3 extends over 13 amino acids. The V segment lost 1 base and the J segment 9 bases; nucleotides outside the gene matches: 1. CDR3 DNA sequence: TGTGCCAGCAGTTTAGGACAGGGGGTCACCATATATTTT. Amino acids: CASSLGQGVTIYF.

The chain joins TRBV6-2 or TRBV6-3 to TRBJ2-1; no definite D call. V was shortened by 1 base and J by 4 bases, with 8 bases between the two germline ends. The CDR3 consists of 14 residues. CDR1 and CDR2 from the germline V gene are MNHEY and SVGEGT. CDR3 in amino acids: CASSYYGGYNEQFF. For the CDR3, the DNA is TGTGCCAGCAGTTACTATGGCGGATACAATGAGCAGTTCTTC.

The rearrangement joins TRBV30 to TRBJ2-4; tentative D call: TRBD1 (5 bases). This CDR3 region has 14 residues. Germline values: CDR1 GTSNPN, CDR2 SVGIG (reference sequence). Trimming took off 3 bases at V and 0 bases at J, with 9 bases between the two ends. The CDR3 is CAWRQGLAKNIQYF. CDR3 sequence (DNA): TGTGCCTGGAGGCAGGGCCTAGCCAAAAACATTCAGTACTTC.

The chain combines TRBV6-1 with TRBJ1-5; perhaps TRBD1 as D (6 bases). Per the germline V gene, CDR1 is MNHNS and CDR2 is SASEGT. Deletions cut 4 bases from V and 5 bases from J, with 21 bases between. The CDR3 consists of 17 residues. The CDR3 spells CASSAQIRAGADQPQHF. For the CDR3, the DNA is TGTGCCAGCAGTGCCCAAATTAGAGCGGGGGCCGATCAGCCCCAGCATTTT.

The chain combines TRBV30 with TRBJ2-7; 8 bases align to TRBD1. Germline V gene sequence: CDR1 GTSNPN, CDR2 SVGIG (reference sequence). V was clipped by 7 bases and J by 6 bases; unmatched bases: 20. This CDR3 has 16 amino acids. The CDR3 protein is CAFQGPGQGTTAEQYF. As DNA, the CDR3 is TGTGCCTTCCAAGGTCCAGGACAGGGTACAACCGCCGAGCAGTACTTC.

The chain recombines TRBV13 with TRBJ1-1; 8 bases fit TRBD1. The CDR3 covers 15 residues. Germline loops: CDR1 PRHDT, CDR2 FYEKMQ (reference sequence). Trimming cost V 4 bases and J 4 bases; bases outside gene matches: 8. In DNA, the CDR3 is TGTGCCAGCAGCTCTAGGACAGGGAGGGGCACTGAAGCTTTCTTT. Translating gives CASSSRTGRGTEAFF.

This clone was detected once. This chain uses TRBV19 with TRBJ2-3; D is ambiguous. V lost 4 bases and J lost 4, with 15 bases in between. The CDR3 runs 15 residues. CDR1 LNHDA and CDR2 SQIVND come from the germline V gene (reference sequence). The CDR3 nucleotides are TGTGCCAGTAGTAGGTACAAAGTTCAGTCAGATACGCAGTATTTT. Its protein product is CASSRYKVQSDTQYF.